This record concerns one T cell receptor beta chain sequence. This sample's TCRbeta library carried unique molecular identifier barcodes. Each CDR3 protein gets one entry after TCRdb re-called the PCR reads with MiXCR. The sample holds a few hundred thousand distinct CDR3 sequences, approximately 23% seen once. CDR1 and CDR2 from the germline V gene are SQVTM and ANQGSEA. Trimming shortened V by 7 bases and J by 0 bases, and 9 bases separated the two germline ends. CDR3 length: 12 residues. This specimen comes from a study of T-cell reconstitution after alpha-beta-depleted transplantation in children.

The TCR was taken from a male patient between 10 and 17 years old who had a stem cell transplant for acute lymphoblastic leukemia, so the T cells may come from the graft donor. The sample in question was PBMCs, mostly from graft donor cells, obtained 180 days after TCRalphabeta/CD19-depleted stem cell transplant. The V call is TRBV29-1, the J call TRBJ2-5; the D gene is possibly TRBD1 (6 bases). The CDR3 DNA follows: TGCAGCGGCCGGGACAACCAAGAGACCCAGTACTTC. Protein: CSGRDNQETQYF.